Sequencing of this T cell receptor beta chain was carried out in a study of beta chain features in type 1 diabetes. Study details: No patient-donor differences in age, gender, total cells or subset yield.

The isolated RNA, all of it, was reverse transcribed, so expressed TCRB transcripts were what got sequenced. Clones were sequenced by immunoSEQ multiplex PCR, and TCRdb holds only the in-frame ones, with some missing. The profile shows 130,000 to 150,000 clones, under 60% of them singletons. Findings of the study overall: PCR, the amplification step, might favor shorter templates, equally in patients and controls.

The CDR3 is 14 residues long. Germline-derived CDR1 and CDR2 are SGHTA and FQGNSA. The V and J ends lost 5 bases and 3 bases, in that order; junction bases with no gene match: 3. Donors contributed one heparinised blood draw apiece, averaging about 120 mL. This clone turned up a few times. Its specificity is not known. The chain has TRBV7-2 and TRBJ2-7, with 11 bases that match TRBD1. Sequencing used Tregs from blood. The TCR sequence derives from a man aged 18 to 30 in good health. DNA of the CDR3: TGTGCCAGCAGCGCCGGGACAGGGGGCTACGAGCAGTACTTC. It translates to CASSAGTGGYEQYF.